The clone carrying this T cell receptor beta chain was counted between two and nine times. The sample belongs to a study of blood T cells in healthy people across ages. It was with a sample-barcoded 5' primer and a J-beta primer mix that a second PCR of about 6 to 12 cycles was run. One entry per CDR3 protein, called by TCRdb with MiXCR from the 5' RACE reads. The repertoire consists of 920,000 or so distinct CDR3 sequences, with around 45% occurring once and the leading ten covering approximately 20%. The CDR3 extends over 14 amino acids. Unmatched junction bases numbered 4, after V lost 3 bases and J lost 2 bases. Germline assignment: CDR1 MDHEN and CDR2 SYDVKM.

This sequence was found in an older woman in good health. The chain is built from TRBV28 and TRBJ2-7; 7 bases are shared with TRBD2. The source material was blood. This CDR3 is CASSLAGETYEQYF. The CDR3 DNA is TGTGCCAGCAGTTTGGCGGGGGAAACCTACGAGCAGTACTTC. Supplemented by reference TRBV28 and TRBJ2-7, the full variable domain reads DVKVTQSSRYLVKRTGEKVFLECVQDMDHENMFWYRQDPGLGLRLIYFSYDVKMKEKGDIPEGYSVSREKKERFSLILESASTNQTSMYLCASSLAGETYEQYFGPGTRLTVT.